Presented here are 16 T cell receptor beta chains from one specimen sequenced in a study of cytomegalovirus exposure and HLA in healthy donors. Researchers ran the PCR with 60 Vbeta and 13 Jbeta primers. The protocol was immunoSEQ multiplex PCR, while the TCRdb copy is restricted to in-frame clones and leaves out a portion. The table includes roughly 110,000 clones, approximately 70% detected once. The sequenced sample consisted of PBMCs. The receptors stem from a man in his thirties or forties in good health and CMV-seropositive.

The chain has TRBV29-1 and TRBJ1-2; 9 bases are shared with TRBD1. The CDR3 is 14 residues long. The trim removed 2 bases at V and 0 bases at J, leaving 1 base unmatched. Germline V gene data show CDR1 as SQVTM and CDR2 as ANQGSEA. CDR3 coding DNA: TGCAGCGTTGAATGGGACAGGGCTAACTATGGCTACACCTTC. Amino acids: CSVEWDRANYGYTF.

This chain uses TRBV5-8 with TRBJ2-1; a weak D match, TRBD2 (6 bases). CDR1 is SGHTS and CDR2 is YDEGEE in the germline V gene. V gave up 4 bases and J gave up 0 bases, with 14 bases separating them. The CDR3 length is 16 residues. The DNA for the CDR3 is TGTGCCAGCAGCCCCTTGGCGGGGATCTCCTACAATGAGCAGTTCTTC. This translates into CASSPLAGISYNEQFF.

The rearrangement uses TRBV28 and TRBJ2-3; the match to TRBD1 covers 11 bases. Trimming removed 6 bases from V and 3 bases from J; junction bases left unmatched: 5. Germline CDR1 and CDR2: MDHEN and SYDVKM. The CDR3 totals 15 residues. CDR3 sequence: CASSPDRGRTDTQYF. In DNA, the CDR3 is TGTGCCAGCAGCCCGGACAGGGGGCGAACAGATACGCAGTATTTT. Using reference TRBV28 and TRBJ2-3 for the parts outside the CDR3, the full variable domain is DVKVTQSSRYLVKRTGEKVFLECVQDMDHENMFWYRQDPGLGLRLIYFSYDVKMKEKGDIPEGYSVSREKKERFSLILESASTNQTSMYLCASSPDRGRTDTQYFGPGTRLTVL.

The J gene is TRBJ2-5, the V gene TRBV5-4; perhaps TRBD1 as D (6 bases). CDR1 SGHNT and CDR2 YYREEE come from the germline V gene (reference sequence). Trimming took off 1 base at V and 5 bases at J, with 18 bases between the two ends. The CDR3 is 16 amino acids. The CDR3 region has the DNA TGTGCCAGCAGCTTGCGATTGGGGGCGTATAAGGAGACCCAGTACTTC. Amino acid sequence: CASSLRLGAYKETQYF.

CDR3 residues: CASTKPGLAGESTDTQYF. CDR3 nucleotides: TGCGCCAGCACCAAACCGGGACTAGCGGGGGAGAGCACAGATACGCAGTATTTT. The chain uses TRBV5-1 and TRBJ2-3; 14 bases match TRBD2. Germline V gene data show CDR1 as SGHRS and CDR2 as YFSETQ. J gave up 0 bases and V 6 bases, and 9 bases lay outside the gene matches. CDR3 size: 18 residues.

This clone has a single count. The chain joins TRBV21-1 to TRBJ1-4; the D call of TRBD1 is as the table states it, not checked on the DNA. TRBV21-1 represents a pseudogene. The CDR3 is 16 residues long. CDR3 coding DNA: TGTGCCAGCCGACAGAACGAAGGGGGACGAAGAGAAAAACTGTTTTTT. It is translated as CASRQNEGGRREKLFF.

The chain links TRBV4-1 to TRBJ2-1, with 13 bases fitting TRBD2. Losses at the gene ends were 0 bases for V and 6 bases for J; bases not matched to a gene: 5. Looked up from germline, CDR1 is MGHRA and CDR2 is YSYEKL. CDR3 length equals 17 residues. The CDR3 is CASSQEDGLAGANEQFF. In nucleotides, the CDR3 is TGCGCCAGCAGCCAAGAAGACGGACTAGCGGGAGCCAATGAGCAGTTCTTC.

This clone was recorded a few times. The chain has TRBV28 and TRBJ2-3, with 7 bases that match TRBD2. V shed 2 bases, J shed 3 bases, and the junction held 5 bases outside the gene matches. This CDR3 comprises 15 residues. The germline gives CDR1 MDHEN, CDR2 SYDVKM. CDR3 amino acids: CASSLRQGGTDTQYF. The CDR3 DNA reads TGTGCCAGCAGTTTAAGGCAGGGAGGGACAGATACGCAGTATTTT.

In its sample, this clone was seen once. The V and J genes are TRBV7-6 and TRBJ2-2; 10 bases agree with TRBD1. This CDR3 has 14 amino acids. The J segment lost 5 bases and the V segment lost 7 bases, leaving 4 bases of the junction unmatched. Germline V CDR1 and CDR2: SGHVS, FNYEAQ. In DNA form, the CDR3 reads TGTGCCAGCAAGTTGGGACAGGGGACCGGGGAGCTGTTTTTT. It codes for CASKLGQGTGELFF.

This chain links TRBV9 with TRBJ1-3; a weak D match, TRBD1 (6 bases). The CDR3 is 15 amino acids. The germline V gene has CDR1 SGDLS and CDR2 YYNGEE. V shed 2 bases and J shed 0 bases, with 9 bases lying between them. DNA of the CDR3: TGTGCCAGCAGCGTTGCAGGGGACTCTGGAAACACCATATATTTT. This sequence encodes CASSVAGDSGNTIYF.

V is TRBV30 and J is TRBJ1-3; TRBD1 is a possible D gene (5 bases). Germline lookup yields CDR1 GTSNPN and CDR2 SVGIG (reference sequence). Trimming cost V 0 bases and J 1 base, with 13 bases left between them. This CDR3 has 16 residues. CDR3 in amino acids: CAWSVPPRGSGNTIYF. The CDR3 DNA sequence: TGTGCCTGGAGTGTACCTCCAAGGGGATCTGGAAACACCATATATTTT. The complete variable domain, with remaining parts taken from reference TRBV30 and TRBJ1-3, reads SQTIHQWPATLVQPVGSPLSLECTVEGTSNPNLYWYRQAAGRGLQLLFYSVGIGQISSEVPQNLSASRPQDRQFILSSKKLLLSDSGFYLCAWSVPPRGSGNTIYFGEGSWLTVV.

This clone was found a few times. The rearrangement links TRBV7-2 to TRBJ2-5; 9 bases agree with TRBD2. The CDR3 is made up of 15 amino acids. The germline V gene has CDR1 SGHTA and CDR2 FQGNSA. V shed 3 bases, J shed 4 bases, and the junction held 6 bases outside the gene matches. CDR3 DNA sequence: TGTGCCAGCAGCTTCGGCGGGAGGGCACGAGAGACCCAGTACTTC. This codes for CASSFGGRARETQYF. The full variable domain, in which reference TRBV7-2 and TRBJ2-5 provide the parts outside the CDR3, is GAGVSQSPSNKVTEKGKDVELRCDPISGHTALYWYRQSLGQGLEFLIYFQGNSAPDKSGLPSDRFSAERTGGSVSTLTIQRTQQEDSAVYLCASSFGGRARETQYFGPGTRLLVL.

V is TRBV2 and J is TRBJ1-5; D is uncertain. Germline V gene lookup returns CDR1 SNHLY and CDR2 FYNNEI. Trimming took off 4 bases at V and 6 bases at J, with 13 bases between the two ends. CDR3 length equals 14 residues. CDR3 protein: CASSGVRGRQPQHF. CDR3 DNA: TGTGCCAGCAGTGGGGTGCGGGGTCGTCAGCCCCAGCATTTT.

This clone was counted only a few times. The rearrangement uses TRBV10-3 and TRBJ1-1, with TRBD1 as a possible D gene (6 bases). The V end lost 7 bases, the J end lost 1 base, and 16 bases lay between the germline ends. CDR1 and CDR2 from the germline V gene are ENHRY and SYGVKD. CDR3 length equals 15 residues. Written as DNA, the CDR3 is TGTGCCATCATTATAAACAGGGAGGGGAACACTGAAGCTTTCTTT. Amino acid sequence: CAIIINREGNTEAFF.

The chain joins TRBV27 to TRBJ2-3; 11 bases agree with TRBD2. The V gene's germline CDR1 is MNHEY and CDR2 SMNVEV (reference sequence). J lost 7 bases, V lost 5 bases, and 11 bases had no gene match. This CDR3 region has 16 residues. The CDR3 loop is CASSLFSGRVRYTQYF. The CDR3 nucleotides read TGTGCCAGCAGTCTGTTTAGCGGGAGGGTCAGATATACGCAGTATTTT.

The chain has TRBV14 and TRBJ1-2; no firm D call. The CDR3 totals 13 residues. Trimming cost V 1 base and J 7 bases, with 10 bases left between them. Germline values: CDR1 SGHDN, CDR2 FVKESK. CDR3 sequence reads: CASSQVRRSGYTF. The DNA for the CDR3 is TGTGCCAGCAGCCAAGTACGTAGGAGTGGCTACACCTTC. The full variable domain, rest sourced from reference TRBV14 and TRBJ1-2, is EAGVTQFPSHSVIEKGQTVTLRCDPISGHDNLYWYRRVMGKEIKFLLHFVKESKQDESGMPNNRFLAERTGGTYSTLKVQPAELEDSGVYFCASSQVRRSGYTFGSGTRLTVV.